This TCR beta chain was identified during a study of Ad26.COV2.S vaccination and SARS-CoV-2 variants. At the level of the study: Donor joined the COV1001 Ad26.COV2.S trial arm. In the study, Ad26.COV2.S was injected intramuscularly once, or twice 56 days apart. General study results and limits: Substantial breadth was reported for post-vaccination spike-specific CD8+ and CD4+ T cells.

Stated treatment: around 19 received Ad26.COV2.S at low or high dose, single or two shots; roughly 5 received placebo; per-sample allocation not given. The samples were gathered on day 63 after the first injection of vaccine or placebo. Its platform was an Ad26 vector, and its expressed antigen was Wuhan-strain SARS-CoV-2 spike. To note about this clone: Its specificity is not known.

Method: immunoSEQ multiplex PCR; TCRdb's copy keeps in-frame clones and lacks some. This table has about 350,000 clones, around 83% appearing once. The CDR3 sequence is 14 residues long. Losses at the gene ends were 7 bases for V and 2 bases for J; bases not matched to a gene: 8. The germline V gene has CDR1 MGHDK and CDR2 SYGVNS. This receptor was obtained from a person aged 18-60 years who received the Ad26.COV2.S COVID-19 vaccine or a placebo. The source was peripheral blood, collected in a trial of Ad26.COV2.S vaccine versus placebo. The chain couples TRBV25-1 to TRBJ2-7, with 7 nucleotides matching TRBD2. CDR3 DNA: TGTGCCAGCAACCATGGCGGGAGAGCCTACGAGCAGTACTTC. Encoded protein: CASNHGGRAYEQYF.